The 19 T cell receptor beta chains below all came from one sample that was sequenced in a study of cytomegalovirus exposure and HLA in healthy donors. The PCR was carried out with 60 Vbeta primers and 13 Jbeta primers. The data were produced by immunoSEQ multiplex PCR, yet TCRdb's version contains in-frame clones alone and is incomplete. This sample has 150,000 to 200,000 clones, with roughly 80% found just once. Source material: PBMCs. These receptors originate from a woman aged 40 to 50 in good health and CMV-seropositive.

This clone was counted between two and nine times. The CDR3: CASTGGIANTEAFF. DNA for the CDR3: TGTGCCAGCACCGGCGGGATAGCGAACACTGAAGCTTTCTTT. J is TRBJ1-1 and V is TRBV2; no clear D. Deletions cut 7 bases from V and 1 base from J, with 13 bases between. The CDR3 covers 14 residues. The germline V gene encodes CDR1 SNHLY and CDR2 FYNNEI.

The chain combines TRBV5-1 with TRBJ1-4; 10 nucleotides agree with TRBD1. Losses at the gene ends were 3 bases for V and 8 bases for J; bases not matched to a gene: 7. CDR3 length: 15 residues. Germline CDR1 SGHRS, CDR2 YFSETQ. CDR3 nucleotides: TGCGCCAGCAGCTACTTGACAGGGGGCCTGGAAAAACTGTTTTTT. It encodes CASSYLTGGLEKLFF.

The rearrangement uses TRBV27 and TRBJ1-2; D is possibly TRBD1 (5 bases). Germline V CDR1 and CDR2: MNHEY, SMNVEV (reference sequence). Trimming left V 6 bases short and J 6 bases short, with 17 bases between. The CDR3 spans 14 residues. The CDR3 loop reads CASSSTITGDGYTF. CDR3 coding DNA: TGTGCCAGCAGCTCAACCATCACGGGGGATGGCTACACCTTC.

This chain links TRBV5-4 with TRBJ2-7, with 9 bases aligning to TRBD2. V lost 3 bases to trimming and J lost 2 bases; unmatched junction nucleotides: 6. Germline V gene sequence: CDR1 SGHNT, CDR2 YYREEE (reference sequence). This CDR3 has 15 residues. CDR3 coding DNA: TGTGCCAGCAGCTCCAAGACTAGCGGAGCCTACGAGCAGTACTTC. Protein product: CASSSKTSGAYEQYF.

The J gene is TRBJ1-1, the V gene TRBV18; no reliable D call. The germline CDR1 and CDR2 sequences are KGHSH and LQKENI. This CDR3 spans 14 amino acids. Trimming pared 3 bases from V and 1 base from J, leaving 9 bases between. The CDR3 region has the DNA TGTGCCAGCTCACCGCAGAATCAGAACACTGAAGCTTTCTTT. Translating it yields CASSPQNQNTEAFF.

Judged by abundance, this clone is medium-sized (0.01 to 0.1%). V and J are TRBV28 and TRBJ1-2; 8 bases line up with TRBD1. CDR3 size: 19 residues. J lost 3 bases, V lost 6 bases, and 21 bases had no gene match. Per the germline V gene, CDR1 is MDHEN and CDR2 is SYDVKM. The CDR3 loop is CASRMPILRTGQGDYGYTF. DNA of the CDR3: TGTGCCAGCAGGATGCCGATACTAAGGACAGGACAGGGCGACTATGGCTACACCTTC.

The J gene is TRBJ2-3, the V gene TRBV11-3; D uncertain. The CDR3 totals 12 residues. Germline CDR1 and CDR2: SGHNT and YENEEA. Trimming shortened V by 4 bases and J by 0 bases, and 2 bases separated the two germline ends. CDR3: CASSSSTDTQYF. CDR3 in DNA: TGTGCCAGCAGCTCTAGCACAGATACGCAGTATTTT.

Ten or more counts support this clone. The chain uses TRBV2 and TRBJ2-7; 8 bases agree with TRBD2. The junction had 5 bases not matched to a gene; V was cut back by 4 bases and J by 3 bases. Germline loops: CDR1 SNHLY, CDR2 FYNNEI. This CDR3 is 14 amino acids long. In DNA form, the CDR3 reads TGTGCCAGCAGTGGGTCGGGACTAGACTACGAGCAGTACTTC. Its protein is CASSGSGLDYEQYF.

The chain has TRBV6-5 and TRBJ2-5, with D maybe TRBD1 (6 bases). The DNA end is more similar to TRBJ2-7, so the J call may be wrong. CDR1 is MNHEY and CDR2 is SVGAGI in the germline V gene. The CDR3 sequence is 13 residues long. The CDR3 nucleotides are TGTGCCAGCAGTAAAGGGGGACGCTACGAGCAGTACTTC. Encoded protein: CASSKGGRYEQYF.

This clone was picked up one time. The chain carries TRBV27 and TRBJ1-1, with TRBD1 as a possible D gene (5 bases). Trimming removed 2 bases from V and 5 bases from J, with 15 bases in between. In germline, CDR1 is MNHEY, CDR2 SMNVEV (reference sequence). CDR3 size: 15 residues. Here the CDR3 DNA reads TGTGCCAGCAGTTTAGGGGGGACTGTGGGAACTGAAGCTTTCTTT. It specifies CASSLGGTVGTEAFF.

The chain links TRBV7-2 to TRBJ2-1; 7 bases are shared with TRBD1. After removal of 0 bases from V and 1 base from J, the junction contained 3 bases not matched to a gene. Germline assignment: CDR1 SGHTA and CDR2 FQGNSA. The CDR3 consists of 16 residues. This CDR3 is CASSLAPGQSYNEQFF. DNA for the CDR3: TGTGCCAGCAGCTTAGCACCGGGACAGTCCTACAATGAGCAGTTCTTC.

V and J are TRBV9 and TRBJ2-1, with TRBD2 matching over 16 bases. The CDR3 runs to 20 residues. Germline CDR1 is SGDLS and CDR2 is YYNGEE. V lost 0 bases and J lost 7; bases outside the gene matches: 13. CDR3: CASSVVGGTSGRGVGNEQFF. The CDR3 DNA reads as TGTGCCAGCAGCGTAGTAGGGGGGACTAGCGGGAGGGGAGTTGGGAATGAGCAGTTCTTC.

On this clone: In the same sample, other DNA sequences code for this CDR3. J is TRBJ1-1 and V is TRBV4-2; 7 nucleotides agree with TRBD1. The CDR3 extends over 15 amino acids. The germline V gene encodes CDR1 LGHNA and CDR2 YNFKEQ. Trimming took 1 base from V and 6 from J; bases not matched to a gene: 8. This CDR3 is CASSQVDREESEAFF. The CDR3 DNA reads as TGTGCCAGCAGCCAAGTCGACAGGGAGGAATCTGAAGCTTTCTTT.

The rearrangement links TRBV2 to TRBJ2-1; TRBD2 agrees at 10 bases. After removal of 6 bases from V and 4 bases from J, the junction contained 6 bases not matched to a gene. The germline CDR1 and CDR2 sequences are SNHLY and FYNNEI. The length of the CDR3 is 15 residues. The CDR3 region has the DNA TGTGCCAGCAGCGAGTTTAGCGGGAGGTACAATGAGCAGTTCTTC. The encoded protein is CASSEFSGRYNEQFF.

The rearrangement joins TRBV7-2 to TRBJ1-2; D is unresolved. The CDR3 loop spans 14 amino acids. The germline V gene encodes CDR1 SGHTA and CDR2 FQGNSA. Trimming cost V 4 bases and J 8 bases, with 17 bases left between them. CDR3 amino acids: CASSSLVGAEGYTF. In DNA form, the CDR3 reads TGTGCCAGCAGCTCCTTGGTGGGCGCAGAGGGCTACACCTTC.

J is TRBJ2-7 and V is TRBV18; D gene uncertain. Germline V gene sequence: CDR1 KGHSH, CDR2 LQKENI. This CDR3 is built from 13 residues. Trimming pared 3 bases from V and 3 bases from J, leaving 9 bases between. This CDR3 reads CASSPERVYEQYF. The CDR3 DNA is TGTGCCAGCTCACCCGAACGGGTCTACGAGCAGTACTTC. Full variable domain (missing parts from reference TRBV18 and TRBJ2-7): NAGVMQNPRHLVRRRGQEARLRCSPMKGHSHVYWYRQLPEEGLKFMVYLQKENIIDESGMPKERFSAEFPKEGPSILRIQQVVRGDSAAYFCASSPERVYEQYFGPGTRLTVT.

V and J are TRBV28 and TRBJ1-2; no definite D call. This CDR3 comprises 16 residues. With 6 bases removed from V and 6 bases from J, the gap between germline ends came to 23 bases. Germline lookup yields CDR1 MDHEN and CDR2 SYDVKM. The CDR3 DNA is TGTGCCAGCAGGGGAGCTAGCATGACTCGAGACGATGGCTACACCTTC. Its translation is CASRGASMTRDDGYTF.

The chain has TRBV29-1 and TRBJ2-5; 8 positions match TRBD1. V lost 1 base, J lost 7 bases, and 5 bases stayed unmatched. The CDR3 is 13 amino acids. Germline V gives CDR1 SQVTM, CDR2 ANQGSEA. The CDR3 coding sequence is TGCAGCGTTGAAGGGACAGGGTCGGCGACCCAGTACTTC. This gives the protein CSVEGTGSATQYF.

As regards this clone: Other DNA sequences of this sample code for an identical CDR3. The chain has TRBV19 and TRBJ1-2, with 9 bases fitting TRBD1. There are 15 residues in the CDR3. Per germline, CDR1 LNHDA and CDR2 SQIVND (reference sequence). Trimming took 4 bases from V and 5 from J; bases not matched to a gene: 8. The CDR3 here is CASSTGDRVGYGYTF. The DNA for the CDR3 is TGTGCCAGTAGTACGGGGGACAGGGTAGGGTATGGCTACACCTTC.